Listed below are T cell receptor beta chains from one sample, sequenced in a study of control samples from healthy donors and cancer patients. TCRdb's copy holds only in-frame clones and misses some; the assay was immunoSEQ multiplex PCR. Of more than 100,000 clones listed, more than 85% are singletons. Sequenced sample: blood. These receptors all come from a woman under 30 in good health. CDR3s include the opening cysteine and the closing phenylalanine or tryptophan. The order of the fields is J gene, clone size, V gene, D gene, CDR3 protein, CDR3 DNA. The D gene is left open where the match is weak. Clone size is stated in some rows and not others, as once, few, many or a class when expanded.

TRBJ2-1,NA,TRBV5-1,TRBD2,CASSLNSGGNQFF,TGCGCCAGCAGCCTCAATAGCGGGGGAAACCAGTTCTTC
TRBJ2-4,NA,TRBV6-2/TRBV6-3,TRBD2,CASSYSTSGGRRLAKNIQYF,TGTGCCAGCAGTTACTCGACTAGCGGGGGACGAAGATTAGCCAAAAACATTCAGTACTTC
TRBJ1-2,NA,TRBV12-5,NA,CASGLAVGPLLVSDYGYTF,TGTGCTAGTGGTTTGGCCGTTGGCCCCTTGCTGGTCTCCGACTATGGCTACACCTTC
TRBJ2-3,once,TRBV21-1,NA,CASSNAGTGVSTDTQYF,TGTGCCAGCAGCAACGCCGGGACAGGGGTCAGCACAGATACGCAGTATTTT
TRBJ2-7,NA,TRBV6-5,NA,CASSYSTVSPYEQYF,TGTGCCAGCAGTTACTCAACAGTCTCGCCCTACGAGCAGTACTTC
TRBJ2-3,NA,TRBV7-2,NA,CASSSGGYTDTQYF,TGTGCCAGCAGCTCAGGGGGGTACACAGATACGCAGTATTTT
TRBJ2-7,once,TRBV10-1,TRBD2,CASSSGGTYEQYF,TGCGCCAGCTCTAGCGGGGGGACCTACGAGCAGTACTTC
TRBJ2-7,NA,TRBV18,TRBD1,CASSQGQGAAYEQYF,TGTGCCAGCTCACAAGGACAGGGGGCAGCCTACGAGCAGTACTTC
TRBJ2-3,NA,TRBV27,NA,CASSPNAQYF,TGTGCCAGCAGCCCTAACGCGCAGTATTTT
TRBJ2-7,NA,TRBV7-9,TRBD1,CASSRRDRVSHEQYF,TGTGCCAGCAGCCGCCGGGACAGGGTCTCCCACGAGCAGTACTTC
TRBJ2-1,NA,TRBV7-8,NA,CASKVGASPEQFF,TGTGCCAGCAAGGTGGGTGCGAGTCCTGAGCAGTTCTTC
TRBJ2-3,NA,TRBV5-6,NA,CASSPQKALGATDTQYF,TGTGCCAGCAGCCCGCAAAAAGCCCTCGGGGCCACAGATACGCAGTATTTT
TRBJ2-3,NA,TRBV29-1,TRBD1,CSDRQGITDTQYF,TGCAGCGATCGACAGGGAATTACAGATACGCAGTATTTT
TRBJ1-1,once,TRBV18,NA,CASSPTTANTEAFF,TGTGCCAGCTCACCTACCACCGCGAACACTGAAGCTTTCTTT
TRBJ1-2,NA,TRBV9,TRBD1,CASSAGGQGGIYGYTF,TGTGCCAGCAGCGCCGGGGGACAGGGAGGAATCTATGGCTACACCTTC
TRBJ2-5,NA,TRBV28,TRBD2,CASSFSSGGQETQYF,TGTGCCAGCAGTTTCTCCAGCGGGGGGCAAGAGACCCAGTACTTC
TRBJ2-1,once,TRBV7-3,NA,CASKEGNNEQFF,TGTGCCAGCAAGGAAGGAAACAATGAGCAGTTCTTC
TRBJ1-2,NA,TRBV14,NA,CASSQDWGQWARYNYGYTF,TGTGCCAGCAGCCAAGATTGGGGCCAGTGGGCCCGGTATAACTATGGCTACACCTTC
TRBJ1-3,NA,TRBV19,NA,CASSVTSGNTIYF,TGTGCCAGTAGTGTCACCTCTGGAAACACCATATATTTT
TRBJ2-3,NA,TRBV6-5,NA,CASSYSGTDTQYF,TGTGCCAGCAGTTACTCAGGCACAGATACGCAGTATTTT
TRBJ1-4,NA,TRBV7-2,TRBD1,CASSSQQGAREKLFF,TGTGCCAGCAGCTCCCAACAGGGGGCCAGGGAAAAACTGTTTTTT
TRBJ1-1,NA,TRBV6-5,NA,CASSLGSMNTEAFF,TGTGCCAGCAGTCTCGGCTCCATGAACACTGAAGCTTTCTTT
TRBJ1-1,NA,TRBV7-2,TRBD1,CASSLRPGTGGAGTEAFF,TGTGCCAGCAGCTTAAGGCCCGGGACAGGGGGCGCGGGCACTGAAGCTTTCTTT
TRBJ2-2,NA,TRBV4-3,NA,CASSQESGKGGGNTGELFF,TGCGCCAGCAGCCAAGAATCGGGTAAGGGCGGAGGGAACACCGGGGAGCTGTTTTTT
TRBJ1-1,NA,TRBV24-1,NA,CATSDGGIHTEAFF,TGTGCCACCAGTGACGGGGGCATCCACACTGAAGCTTTCTTT
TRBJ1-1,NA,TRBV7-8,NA,CASSLGGSTEAFF,TGTGCCAGCAGCTTAGGAGGGAGCACTGAAGCTTTCTTT
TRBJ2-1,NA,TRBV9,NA,CASSVGGNSYNEQFF,TGTGCCAGCAGCGTAGGCGGAAACTCCTACAATGAGCAGTTCTTC
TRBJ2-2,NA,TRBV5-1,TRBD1,CASSSPGGGSTGELFF,TGCGCCAGCAGCTCGCCAGGGGGCGGAAGCACCGGGGAGCTGTTTTTT
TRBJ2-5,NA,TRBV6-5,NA,CASTRYQQETQYF,TGTGCCAGCACGAGGTATCAACAAGAGACCCAGTACTTC
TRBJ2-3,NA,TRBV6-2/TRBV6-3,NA,CASSSPGHNTDTQYF,TGTGCCAGCAGTTCCCCTGGACATAACACAGATACGCAGTATTTT
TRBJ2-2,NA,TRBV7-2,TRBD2,CASRASGRATGELFF,TGTGCCAGCAGAGCTAGCGGGAGGGCAACCGGGGAGCTGTTTTTT
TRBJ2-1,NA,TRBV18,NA,CASSADYYNEQFF,TGTGCCAGCTCAGCAGACTACTACAATGAGCAGTTCTTC
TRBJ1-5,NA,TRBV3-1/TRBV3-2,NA,CASSLDHNQPQHF,TGTGCCAGCAGCCTCGACCACAATCAGCCCCAGCATTTT
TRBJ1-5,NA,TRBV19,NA,CASNPTRPGQPQHF,TGTGCCAGTAACCCGACCCGCCCCGGGCAGCCCCAGCATTTT
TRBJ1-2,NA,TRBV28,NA,CASSVVPGRGGLHNYGYTF,TGTGCCAGCAGTGTGGTCCCCGGGAGGGGCGGATTGCATAACTATGGCTACACCTTC
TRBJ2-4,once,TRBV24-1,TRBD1,CATSDTRQGPAKNIQYF,TGTGCCACCAGTGATACCCGACAGGGACCGGCCAAAAACATTCAGTACTTC
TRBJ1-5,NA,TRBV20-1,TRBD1,CSASIPGQGTLNQPQHF,TGCAGTGCTAGTATACCGGGACAGGGAACCCTCAATCAGCCCCAGCATTTT
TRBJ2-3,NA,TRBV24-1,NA,CATSDFGDHTDTQYF,TGTGCCACCAGTGATTTTGGGGACCACACAGATACGCAGTATTTT
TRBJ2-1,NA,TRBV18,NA,CASSPDMGVGEQFF,TGTGCCAGCTCACCGGACATGGGGGTGGGTGAGCAGTTCTTC
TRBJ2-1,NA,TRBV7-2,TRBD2,CASSGRTSGTYNEQFF,TGTGCCAGCAGCGGAAGGACTAGCGGTACCTACAATGAGCAGTTCTTC